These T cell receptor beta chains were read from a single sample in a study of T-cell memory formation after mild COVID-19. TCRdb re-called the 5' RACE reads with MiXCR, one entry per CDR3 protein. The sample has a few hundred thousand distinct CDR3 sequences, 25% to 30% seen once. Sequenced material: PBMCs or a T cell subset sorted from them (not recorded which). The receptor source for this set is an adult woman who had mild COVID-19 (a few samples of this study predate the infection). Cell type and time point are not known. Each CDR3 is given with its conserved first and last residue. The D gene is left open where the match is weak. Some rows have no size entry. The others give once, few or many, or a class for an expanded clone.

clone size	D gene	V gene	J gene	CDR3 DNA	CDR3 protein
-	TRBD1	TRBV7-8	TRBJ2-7	TGTGCCAGCACCTTAGGGACAGGGAACTACGAGCAGTACTTC	CASTLGTGNYEQYF
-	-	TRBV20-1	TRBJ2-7	TGCAGTGCCCGCGGTCAGACCTACGAGCAGTACTTC	CSARGQTYEQYF
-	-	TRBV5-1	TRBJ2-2	TGCGCCAGCAGCTTGGTTCCCGAGGGAACCGGGGAGCTGTTTTTT	CASSLVPEGTGELFF
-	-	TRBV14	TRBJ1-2	TGTGCCAGCAGCCAAGTTTCCTTAAGTCCGGTTATGAACTATGGCTACACCTTC	CASSQVSLSPVMNYGYTF
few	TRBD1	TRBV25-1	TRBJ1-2	TGTGCCAGCGTAGGACAGGCAGGCTACACCTTC	CASVGQAGYTF
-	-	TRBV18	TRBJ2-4	TGTGCCAGCTCACCAGGTTTCGGTGAGAAAAACATTCAGTACTTC	CASSPGFGEKNIQYF
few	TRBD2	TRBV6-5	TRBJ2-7	TGTGCCAGCAGTTACTCAGCGGGGGTCCACGAGCAGTACTTC	CASSYSAGVHEQYF
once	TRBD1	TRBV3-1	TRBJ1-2	TGTGCCAGCAGCCCCGACAGGGCGGGGGGCTACACCTTC	CASSPDRAGGYTF
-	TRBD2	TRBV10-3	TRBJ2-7	TGTGCCATCGGACTAGAAAAGTCCTACGAGCAGTACTTC	CAIGLEKSYEQYF
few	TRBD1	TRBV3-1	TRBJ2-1	TGTGCCAGCAGCCAAGCCCTTCCAGGGGGTCCCCACAATGAGCAGTTCTTC	CASSQALPGGPHNEQFF
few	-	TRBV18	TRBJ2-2	TGTGCCAGCTCACCCACAACCTGGCGATCGGGTACCGGGGAGCTGTTTTTT	CASSPTTWRSGTGELFF
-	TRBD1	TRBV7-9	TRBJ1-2	TGTGCCAGCAGCTTAGCGGACAGGACTGGGGGATCGGGCACTTATGGCTACACCTTC	CASSLADRTGGSGTYGYTF
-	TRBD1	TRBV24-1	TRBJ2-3	TGTGCCACCAGCCGCCACAGGGGAGATACGCAGTATTTT	CATSRHRGDTQYF
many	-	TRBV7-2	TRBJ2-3	TGTGCCAGCAGCCCGCAGGCCCGTAGCACAGATACGCAGTATTTT	CASSPQARSTDTQYF
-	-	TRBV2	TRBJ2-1	TGTGCCAGCAGTGAATATCCCTTCCGGGACGCCACAATTGACAATGAGCAGTTCTTC	CASSEYPFRDATIDNEQFF
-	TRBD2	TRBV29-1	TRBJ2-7	TGCAGCGTTACCTCTAGCGGGAGTAGGTTCGAGCAGTACTTC	CSVTSSGSRFEQYF
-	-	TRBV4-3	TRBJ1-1	TGCGCCAGCAGCCAAGATCCGATCCGACCGGGTGTGAACACTGAAGCTTTCTTT	CASSQDPIRPGVNTEAFF
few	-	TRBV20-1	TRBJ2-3	TGCAGTGCTAGAGATCTCCTAGGGGATAGCACAGATACGCAGTATTTT	CSARDLLGDSTDTQYF
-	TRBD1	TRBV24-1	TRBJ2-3	TGTGCCACCAGTGAGGGGGACAGGGTAGCAGATACGCAGTATTTT	CATSEGDRVADTQYF
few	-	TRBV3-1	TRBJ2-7	TGTGCCAGCAGCCAATGGGGAGGCGGCGAGCAGTACTTC	CASSQWGGGEQYF
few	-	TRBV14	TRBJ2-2	TGTGCCAGCAGCCAAGAACACTCTGGGTTCACCGGGGAGCTGTTTTTT	CASSQEHSGFTGELFF
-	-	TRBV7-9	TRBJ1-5	TGTGCCAGCAGCTTAGTCAGGGGAGGAAATAGCAATCAGCCCCAGCATTTT	CASSLVRGGNSNQPQHF
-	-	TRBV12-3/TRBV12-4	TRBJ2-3	TGTGCCAGCAGCCCGGGACAAGCCACCGGTACGCAGTATTTT	CASSPGQATGTQYF
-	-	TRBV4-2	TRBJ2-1	TGTGCCAGCAGCCAGGCGGGCGCTGAATTAGAGCAGTTCTTC	CASSQAGAELEQFF
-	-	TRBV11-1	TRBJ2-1	TGTGCCAGCAGCTCACCCGGCCTTCGTCGCTCGGGATACAATGAGCAGTTCTTC	CASSSPGLRRSGYNEQFF
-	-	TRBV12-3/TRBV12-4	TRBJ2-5	TGTGCCAGCATTAGGACAGCGGGGACCCAGTACTTC	CASIRTAGTQYF
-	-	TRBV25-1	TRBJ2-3	TGTGCCAGCAGTGAAAATGAGCGACCCACAGATACGCAGTATTTT	CASSENERPTDTQYF
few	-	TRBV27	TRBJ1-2	TGTGCCAGCGGGGAGTACGGGGGCCAGGTCGGCAACTATGGCTACACCTTC	CASGEYGGQVGNYGYTF
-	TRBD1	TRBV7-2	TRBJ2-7	TGTGCCAGCAGCTTAGTAGGCCCAGGGGGCTCCTACGAGCAGTACTTC	CASSLVGPGGSYEQYF